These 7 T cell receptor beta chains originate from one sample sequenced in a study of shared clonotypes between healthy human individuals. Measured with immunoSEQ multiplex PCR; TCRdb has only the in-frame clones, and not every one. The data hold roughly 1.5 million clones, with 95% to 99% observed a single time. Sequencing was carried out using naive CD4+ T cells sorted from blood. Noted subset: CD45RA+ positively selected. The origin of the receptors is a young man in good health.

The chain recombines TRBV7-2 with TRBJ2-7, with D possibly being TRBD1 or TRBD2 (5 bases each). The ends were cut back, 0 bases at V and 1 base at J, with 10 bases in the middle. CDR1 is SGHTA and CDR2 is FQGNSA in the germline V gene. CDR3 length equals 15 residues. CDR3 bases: TGTGCCAGCAGCTTAGCGCGAGGGGAATCCTACGAGCAGTACTTC. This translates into CASSLARGESYEQYF.

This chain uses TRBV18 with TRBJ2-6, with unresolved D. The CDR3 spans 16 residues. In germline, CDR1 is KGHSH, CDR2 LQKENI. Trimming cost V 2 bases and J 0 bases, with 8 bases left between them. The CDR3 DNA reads TGTGCCAGCTCACCAGTAGTAATCTCTGGGGCCAACGTCCTGACTTTC. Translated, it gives CASSPVVISGANVLTF.

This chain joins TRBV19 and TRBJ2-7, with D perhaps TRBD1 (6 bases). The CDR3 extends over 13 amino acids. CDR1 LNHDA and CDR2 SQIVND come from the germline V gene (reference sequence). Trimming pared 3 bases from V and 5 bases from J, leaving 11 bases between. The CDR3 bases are TGTGCCAGTAGTATGGGGGCGCGGGACGAGCAGTACTTC. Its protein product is CASSMGARDEQYF.

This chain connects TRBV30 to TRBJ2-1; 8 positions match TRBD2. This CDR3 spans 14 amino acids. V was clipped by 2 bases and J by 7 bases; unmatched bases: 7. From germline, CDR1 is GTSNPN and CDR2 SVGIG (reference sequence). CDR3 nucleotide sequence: TGTGCCTGGAGTCCAGCGGGAGATTGGAATGAGCAGTTCTTC. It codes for CAWSPAGDWNEQFF.

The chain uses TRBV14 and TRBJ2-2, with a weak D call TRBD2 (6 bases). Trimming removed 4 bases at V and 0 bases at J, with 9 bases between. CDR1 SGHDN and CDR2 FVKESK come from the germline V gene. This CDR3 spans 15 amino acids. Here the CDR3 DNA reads TGTGCCAGCAGCCGGAGGGCAGCGAACACCGGGGAGCTGTTTTTT. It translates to CASSRRAANTGELFF.

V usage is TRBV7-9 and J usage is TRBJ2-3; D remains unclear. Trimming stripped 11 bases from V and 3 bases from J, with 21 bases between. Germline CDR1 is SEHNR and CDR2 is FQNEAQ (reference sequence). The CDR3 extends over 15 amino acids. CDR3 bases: TGTGCCGCTACCTTTGGAAGAGTAGGGACAGATACGCAGTATTTT. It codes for CAATFGRVGTDTQYF.

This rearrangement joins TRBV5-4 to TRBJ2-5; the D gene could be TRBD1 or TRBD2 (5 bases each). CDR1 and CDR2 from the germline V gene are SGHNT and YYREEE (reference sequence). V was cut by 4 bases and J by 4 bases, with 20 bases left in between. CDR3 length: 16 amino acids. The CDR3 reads CASSPAAGRQGETQYF. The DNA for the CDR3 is TGTGCCAGCAGCCCGGCCGCGGGCAGGCAGGGAGAGACCCAGTACTTC.